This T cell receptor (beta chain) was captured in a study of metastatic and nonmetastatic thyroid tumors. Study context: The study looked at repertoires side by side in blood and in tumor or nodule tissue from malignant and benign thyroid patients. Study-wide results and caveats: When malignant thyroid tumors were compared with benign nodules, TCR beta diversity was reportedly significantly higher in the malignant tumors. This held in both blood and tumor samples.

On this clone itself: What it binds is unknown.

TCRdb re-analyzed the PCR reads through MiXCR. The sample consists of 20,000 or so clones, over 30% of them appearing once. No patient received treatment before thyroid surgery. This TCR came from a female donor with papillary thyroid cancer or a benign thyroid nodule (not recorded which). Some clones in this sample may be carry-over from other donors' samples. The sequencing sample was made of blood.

The CDR3: CSAREVAGGYKNGYTF. CDR3 in DNA: TGCAGTGCTAGAGAGGTGGCAGGGGGCTATAAGAATGGCTACACCTTC. The V and J genes are TRBV20-1 and TRBJ1-2; TRBD1 aligns across 8 bases. The junction had 12 bases not matched to a gene; V was cut back by 0 bases and J by 6 bases. CDR1 is DFQATT and CDR2 is SNEGSKA in the germline V gene (reference sequence). The CDR3 is made up of 16 amino acids.